Only a few counts were recorded for the clone carrying this T cell receptor (beta chain). This sample stems from a study of T cells in Graves' hyperthyroidism and ophthalmopathy. CDR3 length: 14 residues. The germline gives CDR1 GTSNPN, CDR2 SVGIG (reference sequence). J was trimmed by 5 bases and V by 3 bases; bases with no gene match: 6. Amplified TCR beta CDR3 regions derived from RNA transcripts. An initial round of RT-PCR targeting the TCR CDR3 relied on the HTBI primer set. Each CDR3 protein gets one entry after TCRdb re-called the multiplex PCR reads with MiXCR. Among 730,000 or so distinct CDR3 sequences listed, around a sixth were seen once.

The sequence was collected from a woman in her fifties or sixties with Graves' hyperthyroidism that later progressed to Graves' ophthalmopathy. The gene calls are TRBV30 and TRBJ1-3; 8 bases align to TRBD1. Sequencing used blood. This CDR3 reads CAWRGQGWRNTIYF. CDR3 in DNA: TGTGCCTGGAGAGGACAGGGATGGAGAAACACCATATATTTT.